A selection of T cell receptor beta chains follows, all from one sample in a study of cytomegalovirus exposure and HLA in healthy donors. The table came from immunoSEQ multiplex PCR; TCRdb's copy has only in-frame clones and leaves some out. The repertoire table contains 95,000 to 150,000 clones. Sequencing was performed on PBMCs. All receptors come from a man younger than 40 in good health and CMV-seronegative. The CDR3 runs from the conserved cysteine through the conserved F or W. The D gene is left open where the match is weak. Where a row states a size, it is once, few, many or the class of an expanded clone; other rows omit it.

TRBJ1-6 | TRBV28 | - | 17 | - | TGTGCCAGCAGTTTACCCCCACAGGTCGGAGCGAATTCACCCCTCCACTTT | CASSLPPQVGANSPLHF
TRBJ1-5 | TRBV5-8 | TRBD1 | 15 | - | TGTGCCAGCAGCTGGGAGCAGGGGGCGAGGCAGCCCCAGCATTTT | CASSWEQGARQPQHF
TRBJ2-3 | TRBV28 | TRBD2 | 16 | - | TGTGCCAGCAGTTCGCCCCTAGCGGGGACCACAGATACGCAGTATTTT | CASSSPLAGTTDTQYF
TRBJ2-5 | TRBV11-2 | - | 12 | - | TGTGCCAGCAGCCTTCCCCAAGAGACCCAGTACTTC | CASSLPQETQYF
TRBJ2-5 | TRBV5-8 | TRBD1 | 15 | - | TGTGCCAGCACCGCCGACAGGGCTCACGGAGAGACCCAGTACTTC | CASTADRAHGETQYF
TRBJ1-1 | TRBV18 | TRBD1 | 14 | - | TGTGCCAGCTCACCACTCTCAGGGGGAATTGAAGCTTTCTTT | CASSPLSGGIEAFF
TRBJ1-1 | TRBV29-1 | - | 12 | - | TGCAGCGTTGAAGGGAGGTACACTGAAGCTTTCTTT | CSVEGRYTEAFF
TRBJ1-1 | TRBV4-1 | - | 15 | - | TGCGCCAGCAGCCAAGTTGGGGCGTGGAACACTGAAGCTTTCTTT | CASSQVGAWNTEAFF
TRBJ2-7 | TRBV15 | TRBD1 | 14 | - | TGTGCCACCAGCAGAGCCGGGACAGCCTACGAGCAGTACTTC | CATSRAGTAYEQYF
TRBJ2-7 | TRBV7-2 | TRBD2 | 16 | - | TGTGCCAGCAGCTTTCGGCTAGCGGGGCCTGAGTACGAGCAGTACTTC | CASSFRLAGPEYEQYF
TRBJ2-7 | TRBV20-1 | - | 11 | - | TGCAGTGCTAGACAGGTCTACGAGCAGTACTTC | CSARQVYEQYF
TRBJ2-3 | TRBV7-2 | TRBD1 | 14 | - | TGTGCCAGCAGCTTAGGACAGGGTGCAGATACGCAGTATTTT | CASSLGQGADTQYF
TRBJ2-4 | TRBV5-1 | TRBD2 | 15 | - | TGCGCCAGCAGCACCCTAGCGGGAGGGGCAGACATTCAGTACTTC | CASSTLAGGADIQYF
TRBJ1-5 | TRBV27 | TRBD1 | 14 | - | TGTGCCAGCAGTAAACAGGGGGGCAATCAGCCCCAGCATTTT | CASSKQGGNQPQHF
TRBJ2-5 | TRBV5-1 | TRBD1 | 16 | - | TGCGCCAGCAGCTTGACAGGACAGGGGGCGGGAGAGACCCAGTACTTC | CASSLTGQGAGETQYF
TRBJ2-3 | TRBV27 | TRBD1 | 17 | - | TGTGCCAGCAGTTTAACAGCGCCCACAGGGGGCACAGATACGCAGTATTTT | CASSLTAPTGGTDTQYF
TRBJ2-5 | TRBV9 | TRBD2 | 15 | - | TGTGCCAGCAGCGGCGGGGGGGGACGCCAAGGGACCCAGTACTTC | CASSGGGGRQGTQYF
TRBJ2-7 | TRBV28 | - | 11 | - | TGTGCCAGCAGTGTTACCTACGAGCAGTACTTC | CASSVTYEQYF
TRBJ2-1 | TRBV30 | TRBD2 | 14 | - | TGTGCCTGGGGTAGCGGGACCACTTCCAATGAGCAGTTCTTC | CAWGSGTTSNEQFF
TRBJ1-4 | TRBV5-1 | - | 16 | - | TGCGCCAGCAGCCGGGGAGGGGAAGCAACTAATGAAAAACTGTTTTTT | CASSRGGEATNEKLFF
TRBJ1-1 | TRBV28 | - | 15 | - | TGTGCCAGCAGTTTCCGATCCCCCTCGGGCACTGAAGCTTTCTTT | CASSFRSPSGTEAFF
TRBJ1-6 | TRBV28 | TRBD1 | 15 | - | TGTGCCAGCAGTTGGGGACAGGGTCTGAATTCACCCCTCCACTTT | CASSWGQGLNSPLHF
TRBJ1-2 | TRBV18 | - | 13 | - | TGTGCCAGCTCACCGGCAGATAACTATGGCTACACCTTC | CASSPADNYGYTF
TRBJ2-7 | TRBV7-9 | TRBD1 | 13 | - | TGTGCCACAGGGGGTGTCAGCTCCTACGAGCAGTACTTC | CATGGVSSYEQYF
TRBJ1-2 | TRBV2 | - | 14 | medium-sized | TGTGCCAGCAGTGAGGCGACAACTAACTATGGCTACACCTTC | CASSEATTNYGYTF
TRBJ1-5 | TRBV2 | - | 14 | - | TGTGCCAGCAGTCGGGGGGCGAGGAGTCAGCCCCAGCATTTT | CASSRGARSQPQHF